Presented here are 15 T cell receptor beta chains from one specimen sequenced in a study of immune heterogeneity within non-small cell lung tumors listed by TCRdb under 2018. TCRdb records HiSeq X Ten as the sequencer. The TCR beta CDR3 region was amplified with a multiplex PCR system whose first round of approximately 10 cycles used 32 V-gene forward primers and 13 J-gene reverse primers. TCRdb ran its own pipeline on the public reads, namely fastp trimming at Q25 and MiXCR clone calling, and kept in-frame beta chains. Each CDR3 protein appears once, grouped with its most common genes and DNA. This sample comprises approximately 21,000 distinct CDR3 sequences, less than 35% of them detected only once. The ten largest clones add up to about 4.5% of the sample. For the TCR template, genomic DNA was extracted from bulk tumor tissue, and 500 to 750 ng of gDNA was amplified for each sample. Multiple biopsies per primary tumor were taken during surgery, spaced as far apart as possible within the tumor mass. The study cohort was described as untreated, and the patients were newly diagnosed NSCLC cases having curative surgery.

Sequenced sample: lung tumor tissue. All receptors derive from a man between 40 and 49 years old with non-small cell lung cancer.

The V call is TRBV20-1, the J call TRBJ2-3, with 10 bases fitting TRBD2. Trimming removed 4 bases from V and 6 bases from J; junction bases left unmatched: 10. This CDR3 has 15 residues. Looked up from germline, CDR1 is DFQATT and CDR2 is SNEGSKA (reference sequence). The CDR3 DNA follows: TGCAGTGCTAAAGAACTAGCGGGACTCGGGGATACGCAGTATTTT. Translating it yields CSAKELAGLGDTQYF.

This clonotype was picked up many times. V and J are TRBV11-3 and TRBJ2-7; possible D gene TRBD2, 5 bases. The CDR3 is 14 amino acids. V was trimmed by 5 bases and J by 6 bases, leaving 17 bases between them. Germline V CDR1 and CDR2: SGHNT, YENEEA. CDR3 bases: TGTGCCAGCAGCATAGTTACGGGATGGGGCGAGCAGTACTTC. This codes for CASSIVTGWGEQYF.

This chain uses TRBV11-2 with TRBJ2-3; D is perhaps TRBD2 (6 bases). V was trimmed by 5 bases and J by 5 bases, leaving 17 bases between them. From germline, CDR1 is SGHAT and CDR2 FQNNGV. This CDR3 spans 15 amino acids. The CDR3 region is CASSPLGLPQDTQYF. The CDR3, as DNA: TGTGCCAGCAGCCCCCTGGGACTCCCTCAAGATACGCAGTATTTT.

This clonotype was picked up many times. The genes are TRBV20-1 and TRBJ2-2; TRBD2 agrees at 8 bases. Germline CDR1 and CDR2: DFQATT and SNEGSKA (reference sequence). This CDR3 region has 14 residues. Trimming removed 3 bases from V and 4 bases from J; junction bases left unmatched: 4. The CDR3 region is CSARPSGSTGELFF. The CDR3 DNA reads TGCAGTGCTAGGCCCAGCGGGAGCACCGGGGAGCTGTTTTTT.

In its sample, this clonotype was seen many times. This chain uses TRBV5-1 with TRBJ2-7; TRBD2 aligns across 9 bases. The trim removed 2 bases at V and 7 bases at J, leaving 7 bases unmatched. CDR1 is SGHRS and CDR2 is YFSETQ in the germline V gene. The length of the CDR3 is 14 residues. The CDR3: CASSLLAGGEEQYF. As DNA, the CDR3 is TGCGCCAGCAGCTTACTTGCGGGAGGGGAAGAGCAGTACTTC.

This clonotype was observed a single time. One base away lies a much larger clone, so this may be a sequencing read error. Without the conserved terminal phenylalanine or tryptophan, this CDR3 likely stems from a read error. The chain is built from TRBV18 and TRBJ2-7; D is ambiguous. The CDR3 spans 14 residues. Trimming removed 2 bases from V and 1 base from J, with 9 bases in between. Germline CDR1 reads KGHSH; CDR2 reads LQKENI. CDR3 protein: CASSPKVGSYEQYL. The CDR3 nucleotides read TGTGCCAGCTCACCAAAGGTCGGATCCTACGAGCAGTACCTC.

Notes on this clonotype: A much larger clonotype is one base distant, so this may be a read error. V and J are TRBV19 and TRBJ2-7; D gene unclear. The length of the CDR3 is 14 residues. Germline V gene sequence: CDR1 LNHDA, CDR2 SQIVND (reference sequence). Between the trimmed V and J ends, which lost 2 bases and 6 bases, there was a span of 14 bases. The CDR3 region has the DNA TGTGCCAGTAGTATAACTGGGGTGGCGAGCGAGCAGTACTTC. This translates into CASSITGVASEQYF.

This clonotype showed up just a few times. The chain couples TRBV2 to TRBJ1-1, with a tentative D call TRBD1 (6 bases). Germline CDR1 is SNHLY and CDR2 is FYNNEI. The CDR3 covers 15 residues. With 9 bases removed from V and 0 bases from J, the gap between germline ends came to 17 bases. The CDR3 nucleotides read TGTGCCAGTACTGAGGGACAAACTATGAACACTGAAGCTTTCTTT. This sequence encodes CASTEGQTMNTEAFF.

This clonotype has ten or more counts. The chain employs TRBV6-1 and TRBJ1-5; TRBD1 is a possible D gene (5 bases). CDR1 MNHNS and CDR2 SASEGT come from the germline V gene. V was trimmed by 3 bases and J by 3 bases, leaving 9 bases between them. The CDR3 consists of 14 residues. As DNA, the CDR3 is TGTGCCAGCAGTGACAGGGACTACAATCAGCCCCAGCATTTT. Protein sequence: CASSDRDYNQPQHF.

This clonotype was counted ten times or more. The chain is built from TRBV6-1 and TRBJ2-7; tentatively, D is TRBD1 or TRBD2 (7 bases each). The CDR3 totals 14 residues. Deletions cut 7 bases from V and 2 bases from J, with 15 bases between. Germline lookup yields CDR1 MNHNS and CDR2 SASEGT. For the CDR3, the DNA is TGTGCCAGCAAGTTGACAGGGACTACCTACGAGCAGTACTTC. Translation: CASKLTGTTYEQYF.

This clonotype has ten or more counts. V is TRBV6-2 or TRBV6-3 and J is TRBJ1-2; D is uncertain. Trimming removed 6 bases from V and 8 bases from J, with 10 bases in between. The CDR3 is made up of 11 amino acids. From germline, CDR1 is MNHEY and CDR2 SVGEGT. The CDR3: CASSPGWGYTF. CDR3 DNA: TGTGCCAGCAGCCCGGGATGGGGCTACACCTTC.

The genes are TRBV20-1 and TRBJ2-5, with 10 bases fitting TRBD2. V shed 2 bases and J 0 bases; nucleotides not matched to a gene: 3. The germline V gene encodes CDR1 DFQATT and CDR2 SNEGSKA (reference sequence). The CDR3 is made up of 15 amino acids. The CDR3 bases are TGCAGTGCTAGACCGCTAGCGGGAGACCAAGAGACCCAGTACTTC. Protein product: CSARPLAGDQETQYF.

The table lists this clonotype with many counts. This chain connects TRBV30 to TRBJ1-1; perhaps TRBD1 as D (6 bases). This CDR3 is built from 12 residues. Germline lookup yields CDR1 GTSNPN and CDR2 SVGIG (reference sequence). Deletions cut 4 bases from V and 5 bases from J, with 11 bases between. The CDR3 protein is CAWKYRVTEAFF. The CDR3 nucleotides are TGTGCCTGGAAATACAGGGTAACTGAAGCTTTCTTT.

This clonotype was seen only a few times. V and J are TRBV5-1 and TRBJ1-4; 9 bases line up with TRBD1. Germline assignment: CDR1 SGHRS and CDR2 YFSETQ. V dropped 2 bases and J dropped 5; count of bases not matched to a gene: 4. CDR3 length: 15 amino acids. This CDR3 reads CASSFSGTGNEKLFF. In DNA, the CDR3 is TGCGCCAGCAGCTTTTCCGGGACAGGGAATGAAAAACTGTTTTTT.

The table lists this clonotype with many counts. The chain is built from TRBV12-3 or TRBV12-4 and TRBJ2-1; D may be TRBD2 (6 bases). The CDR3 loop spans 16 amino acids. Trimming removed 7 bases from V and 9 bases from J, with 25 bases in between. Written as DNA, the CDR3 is TGTGCCAGCATTGAAGCCGGGAGCTGGAAAATCGGTGAGCAGTTCTTC. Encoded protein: CASIEAGSWKIGEQFF.